This passage covers 3 T cell receptor beta chains from one sample sequenced in a study of blood T cell repertoires in COVID-19. Libraries were prepared by immunoSEQ multiplex PCR; TCRdb keeps only in-frame clonotypes and omits some of them. The repertoire has approximately 220,000 clones, 80% to 90% of them found once; the top ten carry about 4.8%. Sample: peripheral blood. These receptors were obtained from a woman between 65 and 79 years old with acute or convalescent COVID-19.

V is TRBV4-2 and J is TRBJ2-5; D possibly corresponds to TRBD1 (6 bases). CDR1 is LGHNA and CDR2 is YNFKEQ in the germline V gene. With 0 bases removed from V and 5 bases from J, the gap between germline ends came to 7 bases. The CDR3 loop spans 13 amino acids. The CDR3 nucleotides read TGTGCCAGCAGCCAAGACAGGGGCGAGACCCAGTACTTC. It is translated as CASSQDRGETQYF.

This rearrangement joins TRBV7-2 to TRBJ2-1; 9 bases are a match to TRBD1. Per germline, CDR1 SGHTA and CDR2 FQGNSA. V was pared by 5 bases and J by 9 bases, with 8 bases of the junction left unmatched. The CDR3 length is 14 residues. CDR3 DNA: TGTGCCAGCAGCACACAGGGGGCTGGGAGTGAGCAGTTCTTC. Amino acids: CASSTQGAGSEQFF.

The J gene is TRBJ2-3, the V gene TRBV19; 7 nucleotides align to TRBD2. This CDR3 has 14 residues. CDR1 LNHDA and CDR2 SQIVND come from the germline V gene (reference sequence). With V trimmed by 9 bases and J by 2 bases, 8 bases remained unmatched. The CDR3 coding sequence is TGTGCCAGCGCCTCGGGACTAATCACAGATACGCAGTATTTT. Translated: CASASGLITDTQYF.